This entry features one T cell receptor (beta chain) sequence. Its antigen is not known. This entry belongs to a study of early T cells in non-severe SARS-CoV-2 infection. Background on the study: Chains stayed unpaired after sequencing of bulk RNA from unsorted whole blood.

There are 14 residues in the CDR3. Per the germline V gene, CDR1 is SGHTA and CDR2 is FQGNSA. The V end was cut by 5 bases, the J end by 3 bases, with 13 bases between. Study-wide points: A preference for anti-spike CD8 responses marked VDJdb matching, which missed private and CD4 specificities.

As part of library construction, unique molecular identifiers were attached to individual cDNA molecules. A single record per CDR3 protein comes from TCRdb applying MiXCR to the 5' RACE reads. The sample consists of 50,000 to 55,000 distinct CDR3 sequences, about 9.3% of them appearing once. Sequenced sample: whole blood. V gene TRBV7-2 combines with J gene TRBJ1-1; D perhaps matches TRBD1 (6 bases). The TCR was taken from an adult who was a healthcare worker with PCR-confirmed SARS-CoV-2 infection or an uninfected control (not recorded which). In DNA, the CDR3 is TGTGCCAGCAGCACGCCCAGGGGAGACACTGAAGCTTTCTTT. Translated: CASSTPRGDTEAFF.